There are a few counts of the clone carrying this T cell receptor (beta chain). Its antigen is still unknown. This sample stems from a study of T cell clonotyping in hematopoietic cell transplantation. Broader study findings: Graft donor and pretransplant recipient Inverse Simpson Index values predicted broader posttransplant TCR diversity. Without cell sorting, CD4 versus CD8 contributions remain unresolved. Pathologically expanded recipient clonotypes increased progressively from day 30 to day 180 as diversity fell.

With 2 bases clipped from V and 5 bases from J, the junction kept 9 bases outside the gene matches. The CDR3 loop spans 15 amino acids. Germline-derived CDR1 and CDR2 are LGHNA and YNFKEQ. Repertoires were generated with immunoSEQ multiplex PCR, while TCRdb's copy carries only in-frame clones and drops some. The sample has about 7,000 clones, approximately 35% seen once; the top ten hold roughly a fifth. This specimen was peripheral blood mononuclear cells, taken 30 days after allogeneic stem cell transplant. The rearrangement links TRBV4-2 to TRBJ2-7, with 7 positions matching TRBD2. The receptor was isolated from a female patient between 60 and 69 years old who had an allogeneic stem cell transplant, so the T cells may come from the graft donor. Some clones in this sample may be carry-over from other donors' samples. The DNA of the CDR3 is TGTGCCAGCAGCCAATGGGGGGGGACGTACGACGAGCAGTACTTC. This sequence encodes CASSQWGGTYDEQYF.